This entry lists 26 T cell receptor beta chains sequenced from one sample in a study of T cells in Graves' hyperthyroidism and ophthalmopathy. TCR beta CDR3 region amplification was performed from RNA transcripts. During a first-round RT-PCR of the TCR CDR3, the HTBI primer set was used. TCRdb re-analysed the multiplex PCR reads in MiXCR, keeping a single row per CDR3 protein. The sample lists around 370,000 distinct CDR3 sequences; around 18% were seen once. The sequenced material came from blood. Receptor source: a young man with Graves' ophthalmopathy.

The chain carries TRBV19 and TRBJ1-2; 8 bases line up with TRBD1. CDR1 is LNHDA and CDR2 is SQIVND in the germline V gene (reference sequence). V lost 4 bases to trimming and J lost 4 bases; unmatched junction nucleotides: 5. This CDR3 contains 14 residues. CDR3 sequence reads: CASSTTGGTYGYTF. Written as DNA, the CDR3 is TGTGCCAGTAGTACCACAGGGGGTACCTATGGCTACACCTTC.

This clonotype was recorded at least ten times. The CDR3 nucleotides read TGTGCCAGCAGCTTACTAGCCTCTCCACCCTACAATGAGCAGTTCTTC. Its protein product is CASSLLASPPYNEQFF. The chain has TRBV11-3 and TRBJ2-1; tentative D call: TRBD2 (5 bases). V shed 2 bases and J shed 2 bases, with 13 bases lying between them. The CDR3 is 16 residues long. Germline values: CDR1 SGHNT, CDR2 YENEEA. The full variable domain, its missing parts supplied by reference TRBV11-3 and TRBJ2-1, is EAGVVQSPRYKIIEKKQPVAFWCNPISGHNTLYWYLQNLGQGPELLIRYENEEAVDDSQLPKDRFSAERLKGVDSTLKIQPAELGDSAVYLCASSLLASPPYNEQFFGPGTRLTVL.

This sequence joins TRBV28 and TRBJ2-1; D may be TRBD1 or TRBD2 (6 bases each). Germline V gives CDR1 MDHEN, CDR2 SYDVKM. CDR3 length: 15 amino acids. The V end was cut by 2 bases, the J end by 6 bases, with 14 bases between. The chain's CDR3 is CASSLGGPLCNEQFF. CDR3 sequence (DNA): TGTGCCAGCAGTTTAGGGGGGCCGCTCTGCAATGAGCAGTTCTTC.

The V call is TRBV18, the J call TRBJ1-1; no firm D call. CDR3 length equals 13 residues. The germline CDR1 and CDR2 sequences are KGHSH and LQKENI. V lost 2 bases and J lost 1, with 5 bases in between. The CDR3 loop is CASSPVQNTEAFF. CDR3 bases: TGTGCCAGCTCACCAGTCCAGAACACTGAAGCTTTCTTT.

This rearrangement joins TRBV7-2 to TRBJ2-5; TRBD1 matches 8 bases. Per germline, CDR1 SGHTA and CDR2 FQGNSA. The CDR3 runs to 16 residues. The trim removed 1 base at V and 5 bases at J, leaving 9 bases unmatched. The CDR3 DNA is TGTGCCAGCAGCTTAGTTTCAGGGGGCAGTAGGGAGACCCAGTACTTC. Translated, it gives CASSLVSGGSRETQYF.

The table lists this clonotype with a few counts. This chain links TRBV2 with TRBJ2-5, with 11 bases that match TRBD2. Trimming took 2 bases from V and 5 from J; bases not matched to a gene: 13. The CDR3 has 18 residues. CDR1 and CDR2 from the germline V gene are SNHLY and FYNNEI. The CDR3 reads CASSENDASGGIGETQYF. For the CDR3, the DNA is TGTGCCAGCAGTGAAAATGATGCTAGCGGGGGGATCGGGGAGACCCAGTACTTC. The complete variable domain, with remaining parts taken from reference TRBV2 and TRBJ2-5, reads EPEVTQTPSHQVTQMGQEVILRCVPISNHLYFYWYRQILGQKVEFLVSFYNNEISEKSEIFDDQFSVERPDGSNFTLKIRSTKLEDSAMYFCASSENDASGGIGETQYFGPGTRLLVL.

The table lists this clonotype with many counts. The chain uses TRBV3-1 and TRBJ2-7; 7 bases are shared with TRBD2. V shed 5 bases and J 3 bases; nucleotides not matched to a gene: 10. Germline V gene lookup returns CDR1 LGHDT and CDR2 YNNKEL (reference sequence). This CDR3 region has 15 residues. Here the CDR3 reads CASSGGPSGSYEQYF. The CDR3 DNA reads as TGTGCCAGCAGCGGCGGCCCTAGCGGAAGCTACGAGCAGTACTTC.

In this sample, this clonotype turned up many times. V gene TRBV6-5 combines with J gene TRBJ2-1, with 9 bases identical to TRBD1. The CDR3 is 16 residues long. Germline-derived CDR1 and CDR2 are MNHEY and SVGAGI. With 2 bases clipped from V and 3 bases from J, the junction kept 5 bases outside the gene matches. CDR3 sequence (DNA): TGTGCCAGCAGTTACCTACCGGGACAGGGCTACAATGAGCAGTTCTTC. It specifies CASSYLPGQGYNEQFF.

This clonotype showed up many times. The chain carries TRBV3-1 and TRBJ1-2; D ambiguous. The germline V gene encodes CDR1 LGHDT and CDR2 YNNKEL (reference sequence). V was shortened by 3 bases and J by 4 bases, with 15 bases between the two germline ends. This CDR3 is 15 amino acids long. The CDR3 loop is CASSQAAGRLYGYTF. In DNA, the CDR3 is TGTGCCAGCAGCCAGGCGGCCGGCAGGCTCTATGGCTACACCTTC.

This clonotype was seen a handful of times. The rearrangement joins TRBV9 to TRBJ1-2; 8 bases agree with TRBD1. Germline V gives CDR1 SGDLS, CDR2 YYNGEE. J was trimmed by 1 base and V by 9 bases; bases with no gene match: 8. The CDR3 contains 14 residues. The CDR3: CATGTGDLNYGYTF. CDR3 DNA: TGTGCCACTGGGACAGGAGATCTTAACTATGGCTACACCTTC.

This clonotype was recorded many times. The J gene is TRBJ1-2, the V gene TRBV6-1; D is possibly TRBD1 (6 bases). Trimming left V 6 bases short and J 2 bases short, with 10 bases between. This CDR3 is 13 amino acids long. Germline CDR1 MNHNS, CDR2 SASEGT. The CDR3 reads CASRLDRNYGYTF. As DNA, the CDR3 is TGTGCCAGCAGACTCGACAGGAACTATGGCTACACCTTC.

The sample holds a few counts of this clonotype. The chain links TRBV5-1 to TRBJ1-2, with D unresolved. This CDR3 region has 14 residues. The V end lost 0 bases, the J end lost 4 bases, and 10 bases lay between the germline ends. Germline assignment: CDR1 SGHRS and CDR2 YFSETQ. DNA for the CDR3: TGCGCCAGCAGCTTGGAACAGAATACCTATGGCTACACCTTC. Translation gives CASSLEQNTYGYTF.

This clonotype appeared many times. CDR3 nucleotide sequence: TGTGCCAGCAGTGGAGCGGGGGGGATCCAATCAGGCGAGCAGTTCTTC. This sequence encodes CASSGAGGIQSGEQFF. The chain couples TRBV2 to TRBJ2-1; 10 nucleotides agree with TRBD2. The CDR3 has 16 residues. V dropped 4 bases and J dropped 10; count of bases not matched to a gene: 13. Germline V gene data show CDR1 as SNHLY and CDR2 as FYNNEI. Looking up the rest from reference TRBV2 and TRBJ2-1 gives the full variable domain: EPEVTQTPSHQVTQMGQEVILRCVPISNHLYFYWYRQILGQKVEFLVSFYNNEISEKSEIFDDQFSVERPDGSNFTLKIRSTKLEDSAMYFCASSGAGGIQSGEQFFGPGTRLTVL.

This clonotype was observed many times. The rearrangement links TRBV6-1 to TRBJ2-7; D perhaps matches TRBD1 (7 bases). The length of the CDR3 is 15 residues. CDR1 and CDR2 (germline): MNHNS, SASEGT. V dropped 5 bases and J dropped 5 bases, with 19 bases sitting between them. Here the CDR3 DNA reads TGTGCCAGCAGTACCCACGGGTCAGGGGGGAACGAGCAGTACTTC. This codes for CASSTHGSGGNEQYF.

The chain employs TRBV20-1 and TRBJ2-7; 8 nucleotides agree with TRBD2. Per germline, CDR1 DFQATT and CDR2 SNEGSKA (reference sequence). The CDR3 has 13 residues. Trimming removed 3 bases from V and 4 bases from J; junction bases left unmatched: 5. Here the CDR3 reads CSASPGLVYEQYF. Written as DNA, the CDR3 is TGCAGTGCTAGCCCGGGACTAGTTTACGAGCAGTACTTC.

This clonotype was picked up many times. The rearrangement joins TRBV27 to TRBJ1-2, with D tentatively TRBD1 (5 bases). Germline V gene data show CDR1 as MNHEY and CDR2 as SMNVEV (reference sequence). The V gene lost 2 bases and the J gene lost 3 bases, with 13 bases spanning the gap. This CDR3 contains 15 residues. The CDR3 spells CASSLTLPGDYGYTF. CDR3 nucleotide sequence: TGTGCCAGCAGTTTAACGCTGCCGGGGGACTATGGCTACACCTTC.

The chain carries TRBV11-2 and TRBJ2-7; D is ambiguous. Per the germline V gene, CDR1 is SGHAT and CDR2 is FQNNGV. Trimming took 5 bases from V and 2 from J, leaving 10 bases between them. The CDR3 extends over 13 amino acids. The DNA for the CDR3 is TGTGCCAGCAGCCCGTCCCCCCCCTACGAGCAGTACTTC. The encoded protein is CASSPSPPYEQYF.

The chain carries TRBV7-9 and TRBJ1-6; 9 nucleotides match TRBD1. From germline, CDR1 is SEHNR and CDR2 FQNEAQ (reference sequence). This CDR3 has 15 amino acids. The trim removed 6 bases at V and 6 bases at J, leaving 6 bases unmatched. The DNA of the CDR3 is TGTGCCAGCAGGCGGGACAGGGAGATTAATTCACCCCTCCACTTT. Amino acids: CASRRDREINSPLHF.

This clonotype was seen many times. The chain recombines TRBV28 with TRBJ1-1; perhaps TRBD1 as D (6 bases). The CDR3 is 13 amino acids. Germline assignment: CDR1 MDHEN and CDR2 SYDVKM. The germline V and J ends were trimmed by 3 bases and 5 bases, with 10 bases remaining between them. The CDR3 region is CASSLARGTEAFF. In nucleotides, the CDR3 is TGTGCCAGCAGTTTGGCCAGGGGAACTGAAGCTTTCTTT.

This chain uses TRBV28 with TRBJ2-1; D possibly corresponds to TRBD1 (6 bases). Germline V lookup: CDR1 MDHEN, CDR2 SYDVKM. Trimming removed 5 bases from V and 8 bases from J, with 22 bases in between. The length of the CDR3 is 16 residues. CDR3 in amino acids: CASSTSGDPASYEQFF. The DNA of the CDR3 is TGTGCCAGCAGTACTTCAGGGGACCCCGCGTCCTATGAGCAGTTCTTC.

V and J are TRBV2 and TRBJ1-1; 7 bases line up with TRBD1. CDR3 length: 14 amino acids. Germline V CDR1 and CDR2: SNHLY, FYNNEI. The trim removed 3 bases at V and 1 base at J, leaving 2 bases unmatched. This CDR3 reads CASSDGTANTEAFF. Written as DNA, the CDR3 is TGTGCCAGCAGTGACGGGACAGCGAACACTGAAGCTTTCTTT.

This clonotype was observed at least ten times. The rearrangement uses TRBV3-1 and TRBJ2-1; TRBD2 matches at 9 bases. The CDR3 contains 14 residues. Germline V gene data show CDR1 as LGHDT and CDR2 as YNNKEL (reference sequence). V was pared by 5 bases and J by 10 bases, with 9 bases of the junction left unmatched. The CDR3 region is CASSVAGGLGEQFF. The CDR3 DNA reads as TGTGCCAGCAGCGTCGCGGGGGGGCTAGGAGAGCAGTTCTTC.

This clonotype has a count of ten or more. The J gene is TRBJ2-1, the V gene TRBV3-1; no definite D call. The V gene's germline CDR1 is LGHDT and CDR2 YNNKEL (reference sequence). The CDR3 extends over 11 amino acids. The germline V and J ends were trimmed by 3 bases and 9 bases, with 6 bases remaining between them. The CDR3 is CASSQRSEQFF. As DNA, the CDR3 is TGTGCCAGCAGCCAGAGAAGTGAGCAGTTCTTC.

This clonotype has ten or more counts. The J gene is TRBJ1-1, the V gene TRBV10-3; the D gene is possibly TRBD1 (6 bases). V shed 6 bases and J shed 3 bases, with 8 bases lying between them. The length of the CDR3 is 12 residues. The germline CDR1 and CDR2 sequences are ENHRY and SYGVKD. The CDR3 DNA is TGTGCCATCAGACAGGGATACACTGAAGCTTTCTTT. Encoded protein: CAIRQGYTEAFF.

This clonotype was counted between two and nine times. Relative to the germline gene, one junction end is altered; a read error may explain this. The chain recombines TRBV5-4 with TRBJ2-1, with TRBD2 identical over 10 bases. The CDR3 spans 16 residues. Germline values: CDR1 SGHNT, CDR2 YYREEE (reference sequence). CDR3 DNA: TGCGCCAGCAGCCATCAGACTAGCGGGCCATACAATGAGCAGTTCTTC. Its translation is CASSHQTSGPYNEQFF.

The table lists this clonotype with many counts. V gene TRBV6-5 combines with J gene TRBJ1-1, with a weak D call TRBD1 (5 bases). Trimming cost V 0 bases and J 1 base, with 12 bases left between them. This CDR3 region has 16 residues. The V gene's germline CDR1 is MNHEY and CDR2 SVGAGI. The CDR3 is CASSYSRDLGNTEAFF. CDR3 in DNA: TGTGCCAGCAGTTACTCGAGGGACCTGGGGAACACTGAAGCTTTCTTT.